The 10 T cell receptor beta chains given below trace back to one sample, sequenced in a study of OX40 agonist ivuxolimab in advanced cancers. Libraries were prepared by immunoSEQ multiplex PCR; TCRdb keeps only in-frame clonotypes and omits some of them. The sample includes about 73,000 clones, roughly nine tenths of them seen just once. The specimen was CD4+ or CD8+ T cells sorted from blood, collected in a trial of the OX40 agonist ivuxolimab. The receptors come from an adult with an advanced solid tumor such as melanoma, head and neck, liver or kidney cancer.

The chain has TRBV7-6 and TRBJ2-3; 11 positions match TRBD2. Germline V gene sequence: CDR1 SGHVS, CDR2 FNYEAQ. The CDR3 covers 16 residues. The V and J ends lost 5 bases and 0 bases, in that order; junction bases with no gene match: 4. The CDR3 nucleotides read TGTGCCAGCAGCCGGACTAGCGGGCACAGCACAGATACGCAGTATTTT. Translation: CASSRTSGHSTDTQYF.

This clone appeared once. This chain uses TRBV27 with TRBJ2-3; 8 bases match TRBD1. Trimming took 0 bases from V and 2 from J; bases not matched to a gene: 4. Germline CDR1 and CDR2: MNHEY and SMNVEV (reference sequence). This CDR3 contains 16 residues. The CDR3 DNA follows: TGTGCCAGCAGTTTATCCGGGACAGGATACACAGATACGCAGTATTTT. Residues: CASSLSGTGYTDTQYF.

This chain connects TRBV9 to TRBJ1-3, with 9 bases that match TRBD1. V dropped 0 bases and J dropped 4; count of bases not matched to a gene: 8. This CDR3 has 17 amino acids. Germline V gene data show CDR1 as SGDLS and CDR2 as YYNGEE. CDR3 bases: TGTGCCAGCAGCGTAGCCCCGCCGGGACAGGGAGGAAACACCATATATTTT. This translates into CASSVAPPGQGGNTIYF.

The chain carries TRBV6-4 and TRBJ2-2; D not certain. V dropped 0 bases and J dropped 4 bases, with 3 bases sitting between them. Germline CDR1 reads MRHNA; CDR2 reads SNTAGT. This CDR3 comprises 13 residues. This CDR3 reads CASSDSGTGELFF. DNA of the CDR3: TGTGCCAGCAGTGACTCAGGCACCGGGGAGCTGTTTTTT.

The rearrangement joins TRBV5-1 to TRBJ2-1; 10 nucleotides match TRBD2. The CDR3 loop spans 18 amino acids. With V trimmed by 2 bases and J by 5 bases, 13 bases remained unmatched. Germline CDR1 and CDR2: SGHRS and YFSETQ. In nucleotides, the CDR3 is TGCGCCAGCAGCTTCCCCCTCCAGCGGGAGGGCCTAGACAATGAGCAGTTCTTC. It specifies CASSFPLQREGLDNEQFF. Full variable domain (missing parts from reference TRBV5-1 and TRBJ2-1): KAGVTQTPRYLIKTRGQQVTLSCSPISGHRSVSWYQQTPGQGLQFLFEYFSETQRNKGNFPGRFSGRQFSNSRSEMNVSTLELGDSALYLCASSFPLQREGLDNEQFFGPGTRLTVL.

The J gene is TRBJ1-6, the V gene TRBV2, with D unclear. This CDR3 is 18 amino acids long. Per germline, CDR1 SNHLY and CDR2 FYNNEI. The V and J ends lost 6 bases and 0 bases respectively, with 18 bases between them. CDR3: CASRTGGPLSSYNSPLHF. As DNA, the CDR3 is TGTGCCAGCAGGACCGGCGGGCCCCTCAGCTCCTATAATTCACCCCTCCACTTT.

The rearrangement joins TRBV9 to TRBJ2-5; D unclear. TRBJ2-7 matches the DNA end more closely, so the J call is doubtful. Germline values: CDR1 SGDLS, CDR2 YYNGEE. The CDR3 covers 14 residues. CDR3 sequence reads: CASSVGGNSYEQYF. CDR3 nucleotide sequence: TGTGCCAGCAGCGTAGGGGGTAACTCCTACGAGCAGTACTTC.

The count of this clone is one. The CDR3 loop is CASSLAQGHEQYF. The CDR3 DNA follows: TGTGCCAGCAGCTTAGCACAGGGCCACGAGCAGTACTTC. The chain is built from TRBV11-2 and TRBJ2-7; tentatively, D is TRBD1 (6 bases). The CDR3 extends over 13 amino acids. Germline lookup yields CDR1 SGHAT and CDR2 FQNNGV. V dropped 1 base and J dropped 5 bases, with 9 bases sitting between them.

The V call is TRBV19, the J call TRBJ1-3; no clear D gene. CDR3 length: 15 residues. Per germline, CDR1 LNHDA and CDR2 SQIVND (reference sequence). V was cut by 5 bases and J by 0 bases, with 11 bases left in between. The chain's CDR3 is CASSFRLSSGNTIYF. In DNA form, the CDR3 reads TGTGCCAGTAGTTTTAGACTGTCCTCTGGAAACACCATATATTTT.

The rearrangement joins TRBV18 to TRBJ1-1; D not certain. The length of the CDR3 is 16 residues. Germline values: CDR1 KGHSH, CDR2 LQKENI. V lost 4 bases and J lost 5, with 20 bases in between. CDR3 bases: TGTGCCAGCTCACTGAGCGAGTCGGCCCCTGGGACTGAAGCTTTCTTT. Its protein is CASSLSESAPGTEAFF.